Below, one TCR beta chain is given with its context. Its matching antigen is unknown. Use of 60 Vbeta and 13 Jbeta primers characterized the PCR. Methods used by the authors: In a later analysis, of around 85 million unique beta chains, around 9.9 million appeared in at least two donors. Profiled with immunoSEQ multiplex PCR; TCRdb holds only in-frame clones, not every one. The V and J calls and clone size were taken over from that table, and D and trimming were inferred from the DNA. The sample includes around 140,000 clones, 82% of them seen just once. The data are from a study of cytomegalovirus exposure and HLA in healthy donors. On the study more broadly: Around 190 million T cells yielded 100 million to 130 million unique TCR beta sequences, as an earlier analysis found.

Findings and limits, study-wide: CMV antigen specificity was confirmed in vitro for three CMV-associated chains.

The TCR was taken from a man younger than 35 in good health and CMV-seropositive. Sample: PBMCs.

The CDR3 spells CASSAGGLAGISEQFF. CDR3 nucleotides: TGTGCCAGCAGCGCGGGGGGACTAGCGGGAATTAGTGAGCAGTTCTTC. The chain uses TRBV9 and TRBJ2-1; 13 bases align to TRBD2. This CDR3 region has 16 residues. The J segment lost 9 bases and the V segment lost 3 bases, leaving 9 bases of the junction unmatched. Germline assignment: CDR1 SGDLS and CDR2 YYNGEE.